A selection of T cell receptor beta chains follows, all from one sample in a study of T cell repertoires in cytomegalovirus infection. TCRdb redid the calling of the reads with MiXCR, one entry per CDR3 protein. The sample consists of hundreds of thousands of distinct CDR3 sequences, roughly a tenth of them appearing once. Input material: PBMCs. The receptors were gathered from a human donor in good health (CMV status not recorded). Some clones in this sample may be carry-over from other donors' samples. The CDR3 runs from the conserved cysteine through the conserved F or W. The order of the fields is J gene, clone size, D gene, V gene, CDR3 DNA, CDR3 protein. The D gene is left open where the match is weak. Clone sizes are given selectively: once, few, many, or a class where the clone is expanded.

TRBJ1-3,NA,NA,TRBV25-1,TGTGCCAGCAGTCCAAAGGAGGGCTCTGGAAACACCATATATTTT,CASSPKEGSGNTIYF
TRBJ1-5,many,NA,TRBV28,TGTGCCAGCAGACTGGGGGGGGGGAGCAATCAGCCCCAGCATTTT,CASRLGGGSNQPQHF
TRBJ2-1,many,NA,TRBV6-2/TRBV6-3,TGTGCCAGCAGCCCCGGTATCCGAGGGAGTGAGCAGTTCTTC,CASSPGIRGSEQFF
TRBJ1-1,many,NA,TRBV28,TGTGCCAGCAGTTACCTAACGAGCGGAGCTTTCTTT,CASSYLTSGAFF
TRBJ2-2,many,NA,TRBV6-1,TGTGCCAGCAACCACGGGGGGAACACCGGGGAGCTGTTTTTT,CASNHGGNTGELFF
TRBJ2-1,many,NA,TRBV10-3,TGTGCCATCAGTGAGGCTATCAATGAGCAGTTCTTC,CAISEAINEQFF
TRBJ2-7,many,TRBD1,TRBV7-2,TGTGCCAGCAGCTCTCCGGACAGGGTTCGGTACGAGCAGTACTTC,CASSSPDRVRYEQYF
TRBJ2-5,many,TRBD2,TRBV7-2,TGTGCCAGCAGCCTTAGCGGGGGGGCCCAGACCCAGTACTTC,CASSLSGGAQTQYF
TRBJ2-6,few,NA,TRBV13,TGTGCCAGCAGCTTCGATGGGACAAGGCCTGGGGCCAACGTCCTGACTTTC,CASSFDGTRPGANVLTF
TRBJ2-7,NA,NA,TRBV20-1,TGCAGTGCTGCTCCGGGACTCCTTTCCTACGAGCAGTACTTC,CSAAPGLLSYEQYF
TRBJ1-6,few,NA,TRBV5-6,TGTGCCAGCAGCTTTGGGTCTTCACCCCTCCACTTT,CASSFGSSPLHF
TRBJ1-4,few,NA,TRBV7-9,TGTGCCAGCAGCGGCGGGCGGAGAAATGAAAAACTGTTTTTT,CASSGGRRNEKLFF
TRBJ1-1,NA,NA,TRBV29-1,TGCAGCGGTACTGTGAACACCGGGGCTTTCTTT,CSGTVNTGAFF
TRBJ1-5,many,NA,TRBV28,TGTGCCAGCAGTTTGAGCAGGCTAACGGGAAGCAATCAGCCCCAGCATTTT,CASSLSRLTGSNQPQHF
TRBJ2-3,many,NA,TRBV7-2,TGTGCCAGCAGTCCCGGACTCGGGATATTTCCAGATACGCAGTATTTT,CASSPGLGIFPDTQYF
TRBJ2-2,NA,NA,TRBV4-2,TGTGCCAGCAGCCCAGGTGGGGGCGGGCTTAACACCGGGGAGCTGTTTTTT,CASSPGGGGLNTGELFF
TRBJ2-1,few,TRBD2,TRBV15,TGTGCCACCAGCAGCTCCTCGCCGACTAGCGGGGGGGGGTCCTACAATGAGCAGTTCTTC,CATSSSSPTSGGGSYNEQFF
TRBJ2-2,many,NA,TRBV7-2,TGTGCCAGCAGCTTAAGGCAGGGCGCGGCCGGGGAGCTGTTTTTT,CASSLRQGAAGELFF
TRBJ1-3,many,NA,TRBV18,TGTGCCAGCTCCGAAGGGAGCTCTGGAAACACCATATATTTT,CASSEGSSGNTIYF
TRBJ2-1,NA,TRBD2,TRBV9,TGTGCCAGCAGCGTAGCTAGCGGGGGGATCCATGAGCAGTTCTTC,CASSVASGGIHEQFF
TRBJ1-1,NA,NA,TRBV2,TGTGCCAGCAGCGCCCGCGGGGACACTGAAGCTTTCTTT,CASSARGDTEAFF
TRBJ2-3,many,NA,TRBV6-6,TGTGCCAGCAGTTACATAGGATCTAGCACAGATACGCAGTATTTT,CASSYIGSSTDTQYF
TRBJ1-2,many,NA,TRBV20-1,TGCAGTGCTAGACCCCCGGCCCCGGGGGGCTACACCTTC,CSARPPAPGGYTF
TRBJ2-2,few,NA,TRBV19,TGTGCCAGTAGTATAGAGTTGGGAAACACCGGGGAGCTGTTTTTT,CASSIELGNTGELFF
TRBJ1-2,few,NA,TRBV20-1,TGCAGTGCTAGAGATCCGACAGAGAACTATTTTGGCTACACCTTC,CSARDPTENYFGYTF
TRBJ2-2,NA,NA,TRBV12-3/TRBV12-4,TGTGCCAGCAGTATAACTAGAGACACCGGGGAGCTGTTTTTT,CASSITRDTGELFF
TRBJ2-2,many,NA,TRBV7-8,TGTGCCAGCACAAAGTTCGTCAACACCGGGGAGCTGTTTTTT,CASTKFVNTGELFF
TRBJ2-3,NA,TRBD2,TRBV7-6,TGTGCCAGCAGCGCATCTTGGGCTAGCGGTTCAATAAATACGCAGTATTTT,CASSASWASGSINTQYF
TRBJ2-7,NA,NA,TRBV29-1,TGCAGCGTTAAGTTACCGGGGCGCTACGAGCAGTACTTC,CSVKLPGRYEQYF
TRBJ1-2,many,NA,TRBV4-3,TGCGCCAGCAGCCAAGATCTGGGGGCTAACTATGGCTACACCTTC,CASSQDLGANYGYTF
TRBJ1-5,many,NA,TRBV28,TGTGCCAGCAGTTCCGTCCCGGGACACCTTTATAGCAATCAGCCCCAGCATTTT,CASSSVPGHLYSNQPQHF
TRBJ2-1,few,NA,TRBV7-9,TGTGCCAGCAGCTCCCGGACGGCGAGCTCCTACAATGAGCAGTTCTTC,CASSSRTASSYNEQFF
TRBJ2-1,few,NA,TRBV29-1,TGCAGTACCGACGAGCAGGGGATCTACAATGAGCAGTTCTTC,CSTDEQGIYNEQFF
TRBJ1-1,NA,NA,TRBV2,TGTGCCAGCAGGAGGGGGGGGGGGAACACTGAAGCTTTCTTT,CASRRGGGNTEAFF
TRBJ2-5,many,TRBD1,TRBV10-3,TGTGCCATCGGGGACAGGGATTTGGGGACCCAGTACTTC,CAIGDRDLGTQYF
TRBJ1-6,many,NA,TRBV7-2,TGTGCCAGCAGCTTAGAGCCGGGGCGCAATTCACCCCTCCACTTT,CASSLEPGRNSPLHF
TRBJ1-2,many,NA,TRBV7-2,TGTGCCAGCAGCTCCGACCGACTCTATGGCTACACCTTC,CASSSDRLYGYTF
TRBJ2-7,NA,TRBD1,TRBV20-1,TGCAGTGCTAGAGATCTGACAGGGGCCTACGAGCAGTACTTC,CSARDLTGAYEQYF
TRBJ1-4,many,NA,TRBV12-3/TRBV12-4,TGTGCCAGCAGTTTAGGGGAAGGAGATGAAAAACTGTTTTTT,CASSLGEGDEKLFF
TRBJ2-2,NA,NA,TRBV10-3,TGTGCCATCAGTGAGTCGGGAGACCGACTGACCGGGGAGCTGTTTTTT,CAISESGDRLTGELFF
TRBJ2-1,many,TRBD1,TRBV5-1,TGCGCCAGCAGCCTATACTCCGGGACAGGGGCTCTCAATGAGCAGTTCTTC,CASSLYSGTGALNEQFF
TRBJ1-1,many,TRBD1,TRBV27,TGTGCCAGCAGTTTATCTACAGGGGGGTTATCGGGAGCTTTCTTT,CASSLSTGGLSGAFF
TRBJ2-4,NA,NA,TRBV2,TGTGCCAGCAGTGAATTGAGGGGAGCCAAAAACATTCAGTACTTC,CASSELRGAKNIQYF